This entry lists 18 T cell receptor beta chains sequenced from one sample in a study of cytomegalovirus exposure and HLA in healthy donors. The PCR employed 60 Vbeta primers together with 13 Jbeta primers. Libraries were prepared by immunoSEQ multiplex PCR; TCRdb keeps only in-frame clonotypes and omits some of them. The sample includes over 65,000 clones, 65% to 85% of them seen just once. Source material: PBMCs. Every receptor here comes from a woman younger than 45 in good health and CMV-seronegative.

The chain joins TRBV12-2 to TRBJ2-2; the table's D call TRBD2 went unverified against the DNA. TRBV12-2 is noted as a pseudogene. The CDR3 is made up of 16 amino acids. The CDR3 nucleotides are TGTGCAAGTCGCGCGACTAGCGTGGCGAACACCGGGGAGCTGTTTTTT. It specifies CASRATSVANTGELFF.

The J gene is TRBJ2-3, the V gene TRBV13, with 16 bases aligning to TRBD2. The germline gives CDR1 PRHDT, CDR2 FYEKMQ (reference sequence). After removal of 4 bases from V and 2 bases from J, the junction contained 6 bases not matched to a gene. The CDR3 has 18 residues. The CDR3 loop reads CASSSGLAGGPITDTQYF. CDR3 nucleotides: TGTGCCAGCAGCTCGGGACTAGCGGGGGGGCCTATCACAGATACGCAGTATTTT.

V is TRBV28 and J is TRBJ1-2; D not certain. The CDR3 consists of 13 residues. Germline V gene data show CDR1 as MDHEN and CDR2 as SYDVKM. With 6 bases removed from V and 5 bases from J, the gap between germline ends came to 13 bases. The CDR3 spells CASSPGLTYGYTF. CDR3 bases: TGTGCCAGCAGCCCCGGACTGACATATGGCTACACCTTC.

This chain uses TRBV30 with TRBJ2-1, with a weak D call TRBD2 (5 bases). The germline V and J ends were trimmed by 2 bases and 0 bases, with 8 bases remaining between them. Germline assignment: CDR1 GTSNPN and CDR2 SVGIG (reference sequence). The CDR3 is 14 amino acids. CDR3 sequence: CAWSRSDSYNEQFF. As DNA, the CDR3 is TGTGCCTGGAGTCGTAGCGACTCCTACAATGAGCAGTTCTTC. Filled out from reference TRBV30 and TRBJ2-1, the complete variable domain reads SQTIHQWPATLVQPVGSPLSLECTVEGTSNPNLYWYRQAAGRGLQLLFYSVGIGQISSEVPQNLSASRPQDRQFILSSKKLLLSDSGFYLCAWSRSDSYNEQFFGPGTRLTVL.

This sequence joins TRBV7-9 and TRBJ1-4, with no clear D. Germline CDR1 reads SEHNR; CDR2 reads FQNEAQ (reference sequence). The CDR3 sequence is 15 residues long. Deletions cut 3 bases from V and 1 base from J, with 9 bases between. The CDR3 protein is CASSLEAGTNEKLFF. Written as DNA, the CDR3 is TGTGCCAGCAGCTTGGAGGCGGGAACTAATGAAAAACTGTTTTTT.

V gene TRBV5-6 combines with J gene TRBJ1-5, with 7 nucleotides matching TRBD1. CDR1 is SGHDT, CDR2 YYEEEE, per germline. CDR3 length: 15 amino acids. The V gene end was trimmed by 6 bases and the J gene end by 7 bases; junction bases not matched to a gene: 13. CDR3 in amino acids: CASTTSTGAGQPQHF. The CDR3 nucleotides read TGTGCCAGCACCACCTCAACAGGGGCTGGGCAGCCCCAGCATTTT.

The gene calls are TRBV11-2 and TRBJ2-1; unclear D gene. Germline loops: CDR1 SGHAT, CDR2 FQNNGV. Trimming left V 1 base short and J 7 bases short, with 8 bases between. The CDR3 sequence is 13 residues long. The CDR3 region has the DNA TGTGCCAGCAGCTTAGTACAGTATAATGAGCAGTTCTTC. It is translated as CASSLVQYNEQFF.

The chain is built from TRBV6-5 and TRBJ2-7; weak D call: TRBD1 (5 bases). CDR3 length equals 14 residues. CDR1 is MNHEY and CDR2 is SVGAGI in the germline V gene. Deletions cut 3 bases from V and 2 bases from J, with 11 bases between. DNA of the CDR3: TGTGCCAGCAGTTATCAGGGATCCACCTACGAGCAGTACTTC. Translation gives CASSYQGSTYEQYF.

The chain carries TRBV4-2 and TRBJ1-5; D is uncertain. This CDR3 has 14 amino acids. Trimming took off 1 base at V and 6 bases at J, with 10 bases between the two ends. Germline V gene data show CDR1 as LGHNA and CDR2 as YNFKEQ. This chain's CDR3 is CASSQVSGSQPQHF. CDR3 bases: TGTGCCAGCAGCCAAGTATCGGGGAGTCAGCCCCAGCATTTT.

The rearrangement links TRBV2 to TRBJ2-5; possible D gene TRBD1, 5 bases. CDR3 length: 14 residues. The ends were cut back, 11 bases at V and 5 bases at J, with 21 bases in the middle. Germline loops: CDR1 SNHLY, CDR2 FYNNEI. CDR3 protein: CACRRGLLVETQYF. The CDR3 coding sequence is TGTGCCTGCCGTAGGGGCCTTTTGGTGGAGACCCAGTACTTC.

This clone has just one count. The chain uses TRBV5-1 and TRBJ1-1, with a tentative D call TRBD1 (6 bases). Germline loops: CDR1 SGHRS, CDR2 YFSETQ. CDR3 length: 15 residues. V lost 4 bases and J lost 1, with 14 bases in between. In nucleotides, the CDR3 is TGCGCCAGCAGCGGAAACAGGGCTTCGAACACTGAAGCTTTCTTT. As protein: CASSGNRASNTEAFF.

The chain uses TRBV5-4 and TRBJ2-5, with 8 bases matching TRBD1. The DNA end lines up better with TRBJ2-7; the J call may be wrong. The CDR3 loop spans 14 amino acids. CDR1 and CDR2 from the germline V gene are SGHNT and YYREEE (reference sequence). The chain's CDR3 is CASSGRGRPYEQYF. The CDR3, as DNA: TGTGCCAGCAGCGGCAGGGGGCGACCCTACGAGCAGTACTTC.

The chain combines TRBV18 with TRBJ1-1; D gene uncertain. The germline CDR1 and CDR2 sequences are KGHSH and LQKENI. The CDR3 length is 14 residues. The V end was cut by 3 bases, the J end by 2 bases, with 10 bases between. The CDR3 nucleotides read TGTGCCAGCTCACCTTCGGGTCAAAACACTGAAGCTTTCTTT. Its translation: CASSPSGQNTEAFF. The full variable domain, with the rest looked up from reference TRBV18 and TRBJ1-1, is NAGVMQNPRHLVRRRGQEARLRCSPMKGHSHVYWYRQLPEEGLKFMVYLQKENIIDESGMPKERFSAEFPKEGPSILRIQQVVRGDSAAYFCASSPSGQNTEAFFGQGTRLTVV.

In this sample, this clone turned up once. V gene TRBV5-1 combines with J gene TRBJ2-7, with 9 bases identical to TRBD1. This CDR3 comprises 15 residues. Germline assignment: CDR1 SGHRS and CDR2 YFSETQ. V gave up 6 bases and J gave up 2 bases; unmatched junction bases: 9. The CDR3 loop reads CASTGTGRLAYEQYF. CDR3 DNA: TGCGCCAGCACTGGGACAGGGAGATTGGCCTACGAGCAGTACTTC.

V is TRBV2 and J is TRBJ1-2; D is possibly TRBD1 (6 bases). Germline CDR1 and CDR2: SNHLY and FYNNEI. The CDR3 sequence is 15 residues long. The V end was cut by 7 bases, the J end by 4 bases, with 19 bases between. CDR3 DNA sequence: TGTGCCAGCAATGACGGGGGGGCGCTCGGCTATGGCTACACCTTC. Translation: CASNDGGALGYGYTF.

The J gene is TRBJ2-2, the V gene TRBV6-6; TRBD1 is a possible D gene (5 bases). The V gene lost 6 bases and the J gene lost 7 bases, with 18 bases spanning the gap. The CDR3 contains 15 residues. Germline V CDR1 and CDR2: MNHNY, SVGAGI (reference sequence). CDR3 amino acids: CASSFDVTQGGELFF. CDR3 sequence (DNA): TGTGCCAGCAGCTTCGATGTGACTCAGGGCGGGGAGCTGTTTTTT.

The CDR3 region is CASSQDPRKGAGNTEAFF. In DNA, the CDR3 is TGCGCCAGCAGCCAAGACCCGCGGAAGGGGGCCGGGAACACTGAAGCTTTCTTT. The chain joins TRBV4-3 to TRBJ1-1, with 7 bases identical to TRBD1. CDR3 length: 18 amino acids. V lost 0 bases, J lost 1 base, and 11 bases stayed unmatched. Germline V gene data show CDR1 as LGHNA and CDR2 as YSLEER.

This clone was detected only once. The chain joins TRBV5-1 to TRBJ2-5, with D possibly matching TRBD2 (6 bases). This CDR3 is built from 14 residues. The V gene's germline CDR1 is SGHRS and CDR2 YFSETQ. Trimming shortened V by 0 bases and J by 0 bases, and 6 bases separated the two germline ends. CDR3 DNA: TGCGCCAGCAGCTTGGGGACTAACCAAGAGACCCAGTACTTC. Residues: CASSLGTNQETQYF.